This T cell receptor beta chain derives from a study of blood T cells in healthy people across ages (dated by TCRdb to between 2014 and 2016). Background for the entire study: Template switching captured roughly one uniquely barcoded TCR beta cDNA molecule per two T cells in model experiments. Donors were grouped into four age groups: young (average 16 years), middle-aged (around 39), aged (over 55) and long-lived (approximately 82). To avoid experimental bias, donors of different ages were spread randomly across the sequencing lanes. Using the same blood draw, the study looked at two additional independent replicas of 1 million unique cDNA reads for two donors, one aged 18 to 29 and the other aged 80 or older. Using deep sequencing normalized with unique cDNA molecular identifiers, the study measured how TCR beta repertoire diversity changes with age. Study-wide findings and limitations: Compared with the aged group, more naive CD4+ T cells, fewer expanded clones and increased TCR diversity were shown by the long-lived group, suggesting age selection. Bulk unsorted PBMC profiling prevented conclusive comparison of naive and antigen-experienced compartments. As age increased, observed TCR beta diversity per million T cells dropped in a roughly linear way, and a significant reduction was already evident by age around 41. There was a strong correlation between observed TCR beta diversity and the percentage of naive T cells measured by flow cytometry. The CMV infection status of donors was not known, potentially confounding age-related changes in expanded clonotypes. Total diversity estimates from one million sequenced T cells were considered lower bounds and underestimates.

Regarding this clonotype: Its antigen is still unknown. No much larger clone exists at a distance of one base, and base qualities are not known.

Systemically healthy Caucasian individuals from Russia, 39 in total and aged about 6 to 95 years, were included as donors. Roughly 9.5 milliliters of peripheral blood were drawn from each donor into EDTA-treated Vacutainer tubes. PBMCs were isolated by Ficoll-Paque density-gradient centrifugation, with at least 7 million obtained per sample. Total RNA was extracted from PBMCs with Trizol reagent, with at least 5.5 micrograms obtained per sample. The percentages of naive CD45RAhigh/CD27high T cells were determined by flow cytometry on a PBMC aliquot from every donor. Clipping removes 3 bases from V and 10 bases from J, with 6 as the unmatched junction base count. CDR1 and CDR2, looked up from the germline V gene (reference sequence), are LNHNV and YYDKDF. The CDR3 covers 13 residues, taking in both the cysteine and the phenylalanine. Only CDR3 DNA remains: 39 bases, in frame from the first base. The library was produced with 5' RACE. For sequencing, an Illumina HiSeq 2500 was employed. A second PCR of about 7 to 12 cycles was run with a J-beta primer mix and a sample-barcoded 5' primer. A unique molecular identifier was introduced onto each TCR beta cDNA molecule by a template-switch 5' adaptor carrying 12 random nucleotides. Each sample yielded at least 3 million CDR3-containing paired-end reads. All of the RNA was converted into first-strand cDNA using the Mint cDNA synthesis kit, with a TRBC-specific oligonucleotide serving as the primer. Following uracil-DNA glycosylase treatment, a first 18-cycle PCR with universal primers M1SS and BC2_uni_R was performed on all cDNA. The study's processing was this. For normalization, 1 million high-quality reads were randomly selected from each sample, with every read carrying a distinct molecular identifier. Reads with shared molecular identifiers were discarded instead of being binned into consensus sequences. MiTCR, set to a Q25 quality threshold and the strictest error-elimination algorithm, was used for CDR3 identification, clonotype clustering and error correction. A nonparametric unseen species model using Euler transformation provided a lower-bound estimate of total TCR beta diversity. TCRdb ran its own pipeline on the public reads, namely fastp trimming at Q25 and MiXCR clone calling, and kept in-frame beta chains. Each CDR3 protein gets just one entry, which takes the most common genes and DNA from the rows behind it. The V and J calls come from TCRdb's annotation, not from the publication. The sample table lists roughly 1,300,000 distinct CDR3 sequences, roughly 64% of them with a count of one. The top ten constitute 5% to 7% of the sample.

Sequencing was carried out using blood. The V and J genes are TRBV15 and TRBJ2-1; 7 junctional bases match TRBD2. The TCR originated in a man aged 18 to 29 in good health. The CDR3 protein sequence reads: CATSREKGLEQFF. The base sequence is TGTGCCACCAGCAGGGAAAAGGGACTAGAGCAGTTCTTC.